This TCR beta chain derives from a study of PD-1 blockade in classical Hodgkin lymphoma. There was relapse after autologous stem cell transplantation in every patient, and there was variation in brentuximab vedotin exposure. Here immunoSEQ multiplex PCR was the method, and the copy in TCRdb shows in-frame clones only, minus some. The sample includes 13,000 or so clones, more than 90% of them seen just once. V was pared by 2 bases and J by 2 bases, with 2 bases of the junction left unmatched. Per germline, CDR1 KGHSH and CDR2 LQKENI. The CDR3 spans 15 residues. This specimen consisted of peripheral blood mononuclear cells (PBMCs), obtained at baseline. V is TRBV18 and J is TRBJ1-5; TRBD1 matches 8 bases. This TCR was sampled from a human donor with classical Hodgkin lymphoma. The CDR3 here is CASSPETGGNQPQHF. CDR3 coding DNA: TGTGCCAGCTCACCAGAGACAGGGGGCAATCAGCCCCAGCATTTT.